This T cell receptor (beta chain) derives from a study of long-term antiretroviral therapy in people with HIV. Study-wide results and limits: Whichever time point was examined, clones expanded before ART dominated the repertoire. It was observed that HIV repertoires exhibited narrower CDR3 length ranges than controls.

At the survey level, the v3.0 immunoSEQ assay was run. Clones were read by immunoSEQ multiplex PCR, and TCRdb kept only the in-frame ones, dropping some. The sample gives some 36,000 clones, roughly 85% of which show up once; about 4.6% is in the top ten. Per donor, at least one pre-ART and at least two post-ART PBMC samples were obtained. Everyone in the study who had HIV was treated in the United States. This CDR3 is 13 amino acids long. Trimming left V 6 bases short and J 4 bases short, with 10 bases between. Germline-derived CDR1 and CDR2 are KGHSH and LQKENI. On this clone: The antigen remains undetermined.

The sequenced sample was unsorted PBMCs, obtained 2.8 years before starting antiretroviral therapy. J is TRBJ1-5 and V is TRBV18; perhaps TRBD1 as D (5 bases). The source is a woman in her 30s with HIV. The CDR3 is CASSPGANQPQHF. The CDR3 DNA reads TGTGCCAGCTCCCCCGGGGCGAATCAGCCCCAGCATTTT.